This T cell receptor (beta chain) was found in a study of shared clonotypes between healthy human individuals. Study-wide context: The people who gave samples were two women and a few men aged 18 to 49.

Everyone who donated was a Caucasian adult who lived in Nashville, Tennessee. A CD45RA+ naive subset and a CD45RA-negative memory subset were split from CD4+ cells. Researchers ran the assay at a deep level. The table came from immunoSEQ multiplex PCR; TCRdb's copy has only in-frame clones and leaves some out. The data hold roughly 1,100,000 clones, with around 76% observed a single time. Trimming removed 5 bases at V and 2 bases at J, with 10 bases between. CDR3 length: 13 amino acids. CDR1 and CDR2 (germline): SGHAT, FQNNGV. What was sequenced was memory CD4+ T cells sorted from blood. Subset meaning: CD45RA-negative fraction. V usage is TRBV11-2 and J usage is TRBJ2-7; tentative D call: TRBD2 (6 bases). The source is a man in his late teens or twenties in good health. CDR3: CASSTGLTYEQYF. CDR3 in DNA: TGTGCCAGCAGCACGGGACTTACCTACGAGCAGTACTTC.